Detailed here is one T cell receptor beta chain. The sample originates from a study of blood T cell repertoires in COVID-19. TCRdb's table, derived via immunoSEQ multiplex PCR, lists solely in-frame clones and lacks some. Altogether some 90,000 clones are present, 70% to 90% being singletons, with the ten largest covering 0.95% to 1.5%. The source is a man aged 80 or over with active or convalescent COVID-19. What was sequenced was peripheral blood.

CDR3 DNA: TGTGCCAGCAGCCAGTACCTAGCGGGAGGGCCACACGAGCAGTACTTC. Translating gives CASSQYLAGGPHEQYF. The V call is TRBV3-1 (or the pseudogene TRBV3-2), the J call TRBJ2-7, with TRBD2 identical over 12 bases. The J segment lost 5 bases and the V segment lost 3 bases, leaving 8 bases of the junction unmatched. Germline assignment: CDR1 LGHDT and CDR2 YNNKEL (reference sequence). The length of the CDR3 is 16 residues.